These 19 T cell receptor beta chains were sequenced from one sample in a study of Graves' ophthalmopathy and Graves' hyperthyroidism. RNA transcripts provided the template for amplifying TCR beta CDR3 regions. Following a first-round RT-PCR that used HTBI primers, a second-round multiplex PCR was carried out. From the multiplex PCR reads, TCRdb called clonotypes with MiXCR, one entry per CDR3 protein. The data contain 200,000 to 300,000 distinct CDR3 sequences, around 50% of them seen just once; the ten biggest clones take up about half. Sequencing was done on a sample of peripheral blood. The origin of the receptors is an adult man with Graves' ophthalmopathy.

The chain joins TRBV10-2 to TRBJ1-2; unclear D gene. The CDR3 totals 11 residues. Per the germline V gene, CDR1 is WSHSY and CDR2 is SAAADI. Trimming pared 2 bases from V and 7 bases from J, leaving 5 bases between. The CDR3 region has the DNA TGCGCCAGCAGTGAGGGGTTTGGCTACACCTTC. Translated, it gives CASSEGFGYTF.

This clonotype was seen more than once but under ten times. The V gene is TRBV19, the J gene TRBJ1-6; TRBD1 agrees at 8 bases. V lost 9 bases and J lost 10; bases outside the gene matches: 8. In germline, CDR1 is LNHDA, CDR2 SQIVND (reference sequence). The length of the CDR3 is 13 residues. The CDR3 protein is CASYRGDGSPLHF. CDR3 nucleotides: TGTGCCAGCTACAGGGGGGACGGGTCACCCCTCCACTTT.

CDR3 nucleotide sequence: TGTGCCAGCAGCTTAGGAGGGGCCTTTAACTATGGCTACACCTTC. Encoded protein: CASSLGGAFNYGYTF. The chain employs TRBV7-2 and TRBJ1-2; D perhaps matches TRBD1 (5 bases). The CDR3 runs to 15 residues. Germline loops: CDR1 SGHTA, CDR2 FQGNSA. V lost 1 base and J 1 base, leaving 10 bases between the germline ends.

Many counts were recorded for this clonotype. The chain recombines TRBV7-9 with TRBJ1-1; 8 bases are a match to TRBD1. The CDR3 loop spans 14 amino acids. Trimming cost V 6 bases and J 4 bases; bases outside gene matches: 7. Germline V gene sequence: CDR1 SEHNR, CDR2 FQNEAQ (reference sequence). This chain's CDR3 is CASRDLTGGTEAFF. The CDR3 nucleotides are TGTGCCAGCAGAGACCTAACAGGGGGCACTGAAGCTTTCTTT.

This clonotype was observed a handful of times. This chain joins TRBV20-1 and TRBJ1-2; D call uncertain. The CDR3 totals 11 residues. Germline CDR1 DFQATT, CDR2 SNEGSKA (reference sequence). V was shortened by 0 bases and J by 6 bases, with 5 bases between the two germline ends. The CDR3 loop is CSARDMDGYTF. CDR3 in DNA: TGCAGTGCTAGAGATATGGATGGCTACACCTTC.

The CDR3 protein is CASKAGGTSGANVLTF. The DNA of the CDR3 is TGTGCCAGCAAGGCGGGGGGCACCTCTGGGGCCAACGTCCTGACTTTC. The rearrangement joins TRBV2 to TRBJ2-6; 8 nucleotides agree with TRBD2. Germline V CDR1 and CDR2: SNHLY, FYNNEI. Trimming cost V 7 bases and J 0 bases; bases outside gene matches: 5. The CDR3 sequence is 16 residues long.

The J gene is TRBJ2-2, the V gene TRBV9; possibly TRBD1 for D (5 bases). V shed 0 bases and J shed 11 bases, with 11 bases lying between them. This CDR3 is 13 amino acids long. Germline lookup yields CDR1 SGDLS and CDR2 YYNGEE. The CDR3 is CASSVAGSGELFF. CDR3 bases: TGTGCCAGCAGCGTAGCAGGGTCGGGTGAGCTGTTTTTT.

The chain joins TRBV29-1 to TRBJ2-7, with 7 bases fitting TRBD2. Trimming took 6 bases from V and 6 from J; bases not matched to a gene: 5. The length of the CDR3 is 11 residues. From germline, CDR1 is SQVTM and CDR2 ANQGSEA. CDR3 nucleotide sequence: TGCAGCGTCGGGGAGGGGAGCGAGCAGTACTTC. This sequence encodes CSVGEGSEQYF.

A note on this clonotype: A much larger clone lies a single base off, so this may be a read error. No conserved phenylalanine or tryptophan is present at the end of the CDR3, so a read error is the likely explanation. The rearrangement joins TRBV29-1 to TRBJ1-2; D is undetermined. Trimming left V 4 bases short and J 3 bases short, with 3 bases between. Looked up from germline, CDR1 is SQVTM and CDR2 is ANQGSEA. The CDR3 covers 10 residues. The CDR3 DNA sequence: TGCAGCGTTGCAGACTATGGCTACACCCTC. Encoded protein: CSVADYGYTL.

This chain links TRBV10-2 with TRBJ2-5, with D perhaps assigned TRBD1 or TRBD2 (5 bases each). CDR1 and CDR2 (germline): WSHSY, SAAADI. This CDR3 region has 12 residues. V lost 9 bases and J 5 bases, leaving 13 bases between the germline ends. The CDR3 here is CARRVGEETQYF. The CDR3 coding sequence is TGCGCCAGACGCGTGGGGGAGGAGACCCAGTACTTC.

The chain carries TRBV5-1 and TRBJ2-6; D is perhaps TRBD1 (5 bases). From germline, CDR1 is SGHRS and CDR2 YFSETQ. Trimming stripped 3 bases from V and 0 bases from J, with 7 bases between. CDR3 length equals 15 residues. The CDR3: CASSSTASGANVLTF. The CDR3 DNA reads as TGCGCCAGCAGCTCGACAGCCTCTGGGGCCAACGTCCTGACTTTC.

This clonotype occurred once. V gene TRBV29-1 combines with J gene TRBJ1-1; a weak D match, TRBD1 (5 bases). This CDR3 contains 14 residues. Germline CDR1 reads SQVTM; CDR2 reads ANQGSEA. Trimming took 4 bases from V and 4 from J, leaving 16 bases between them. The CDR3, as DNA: TGCAGCGTTGGACTAGCGGGGGGGAGCACTGAAGCTTTCTTT. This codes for CSVGLAGGSTEAFF.

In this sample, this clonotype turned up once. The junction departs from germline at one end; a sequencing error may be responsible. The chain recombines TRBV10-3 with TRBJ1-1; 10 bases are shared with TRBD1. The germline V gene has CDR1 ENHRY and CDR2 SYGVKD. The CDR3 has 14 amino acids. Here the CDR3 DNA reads TGTGCCAGCAGTTGGGGACAGGGGAGGACTGAAGCTTTCTTT. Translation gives CASSWGQGRTEAFF.

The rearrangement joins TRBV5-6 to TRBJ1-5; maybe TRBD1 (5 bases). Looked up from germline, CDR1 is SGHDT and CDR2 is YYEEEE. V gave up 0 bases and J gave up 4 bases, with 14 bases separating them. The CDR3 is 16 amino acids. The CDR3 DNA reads TGTGCCAGCAGCTTGGGGGGACGCGGTTGGAATCAGCCCCAGCATTTT. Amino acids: CASSLGGRGWNQPQHF.

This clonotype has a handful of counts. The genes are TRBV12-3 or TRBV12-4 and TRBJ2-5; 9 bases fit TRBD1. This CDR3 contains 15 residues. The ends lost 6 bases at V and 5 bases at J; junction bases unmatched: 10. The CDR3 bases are TGTGCCAGCAGCCGCTCCGGGACAGGGAAGGAGACCCAGTACTTC. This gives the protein CASSRSGTGKETQYF.

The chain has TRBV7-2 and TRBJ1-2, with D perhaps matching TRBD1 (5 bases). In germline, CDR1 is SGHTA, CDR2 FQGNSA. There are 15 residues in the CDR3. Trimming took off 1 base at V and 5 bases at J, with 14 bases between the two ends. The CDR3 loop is CASSLGMQGLYGYTF. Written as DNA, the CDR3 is TGTGCCAGCAGCTTAGGGATGCAGGGCCTTTATGGCTACACCTTC.

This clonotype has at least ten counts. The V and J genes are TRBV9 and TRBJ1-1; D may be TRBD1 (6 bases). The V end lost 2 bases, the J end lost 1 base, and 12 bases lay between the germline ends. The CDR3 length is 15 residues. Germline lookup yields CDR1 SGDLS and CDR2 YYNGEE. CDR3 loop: CASSVGQGRNTEAFF. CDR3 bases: TGTGCCAGCAGCGTGGGGCAGGGGCGGAACACTGAAGCTTTCTTT.

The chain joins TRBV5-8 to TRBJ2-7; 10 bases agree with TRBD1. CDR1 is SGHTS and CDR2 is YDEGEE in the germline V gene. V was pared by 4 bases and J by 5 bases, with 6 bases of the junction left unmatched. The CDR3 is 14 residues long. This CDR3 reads CASSPRDRGHEQYF. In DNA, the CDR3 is TGTGCCAGCAGCCCCAGGGACAGGGGCCACGAGCAGTACTTC.

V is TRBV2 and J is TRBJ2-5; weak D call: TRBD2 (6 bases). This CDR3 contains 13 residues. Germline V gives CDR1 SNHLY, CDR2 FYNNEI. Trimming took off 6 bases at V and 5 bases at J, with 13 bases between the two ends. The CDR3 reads CASRRSGGETQYF. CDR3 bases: TGTGCCAGCAGAAGATCAGGAGGGGAGACCCAGTACTTC.